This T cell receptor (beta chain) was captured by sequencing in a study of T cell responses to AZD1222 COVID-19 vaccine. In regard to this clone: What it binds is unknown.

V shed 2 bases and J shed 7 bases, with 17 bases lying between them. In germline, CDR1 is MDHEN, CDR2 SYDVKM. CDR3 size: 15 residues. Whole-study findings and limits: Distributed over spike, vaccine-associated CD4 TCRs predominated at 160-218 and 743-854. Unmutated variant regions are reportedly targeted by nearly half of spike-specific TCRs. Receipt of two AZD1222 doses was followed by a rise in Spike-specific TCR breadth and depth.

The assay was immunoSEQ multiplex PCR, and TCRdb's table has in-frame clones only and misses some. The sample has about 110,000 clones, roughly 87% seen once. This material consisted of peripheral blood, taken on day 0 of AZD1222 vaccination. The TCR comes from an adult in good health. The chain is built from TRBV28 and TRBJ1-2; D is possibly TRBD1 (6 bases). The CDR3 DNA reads TGTGCCAGCAGTTTAGGACGACAGGAGATAGGTGGCTACACCTTC. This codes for CASSLGRQEIGGYTF.